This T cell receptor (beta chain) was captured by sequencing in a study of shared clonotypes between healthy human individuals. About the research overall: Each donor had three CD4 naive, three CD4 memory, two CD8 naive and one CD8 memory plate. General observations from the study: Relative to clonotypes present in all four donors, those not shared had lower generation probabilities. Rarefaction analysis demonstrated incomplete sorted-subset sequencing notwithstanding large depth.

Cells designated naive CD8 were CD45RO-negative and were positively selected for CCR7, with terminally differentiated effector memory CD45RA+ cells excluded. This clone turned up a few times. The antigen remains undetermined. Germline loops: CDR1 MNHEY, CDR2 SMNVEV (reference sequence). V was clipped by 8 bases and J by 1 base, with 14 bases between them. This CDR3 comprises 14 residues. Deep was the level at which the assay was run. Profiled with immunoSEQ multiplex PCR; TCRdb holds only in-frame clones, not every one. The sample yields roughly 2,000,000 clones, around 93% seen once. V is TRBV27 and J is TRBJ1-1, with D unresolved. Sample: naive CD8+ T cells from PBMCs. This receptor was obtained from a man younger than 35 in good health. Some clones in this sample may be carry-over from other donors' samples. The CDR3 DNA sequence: TGTGCCAGCCAGGCGGGCAGCGGGAACACTGAAGCTTTCTTT. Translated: CASQAGSGNTEAFF.